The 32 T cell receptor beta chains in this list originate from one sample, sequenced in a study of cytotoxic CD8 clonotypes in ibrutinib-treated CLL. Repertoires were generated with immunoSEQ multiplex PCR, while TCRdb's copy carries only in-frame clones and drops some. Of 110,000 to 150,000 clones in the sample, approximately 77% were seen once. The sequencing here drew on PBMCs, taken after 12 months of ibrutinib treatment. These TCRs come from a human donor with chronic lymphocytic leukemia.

CDR3 bases: TGTGCTAGTGGTTTGGGGACGGGTACTCAGTACTTC. This encodes CASGLGTGTQYF. The chain has TRBV12-5 and TRBJ2-4; no reliable D call. Trimming took 1 base from V and 12 from J, leaving 10 bases between them. Looked up from germline, CDR1 is LGHNT and CDR2 is FRNRAP. The CDR3 loop spans 12 amino acids.

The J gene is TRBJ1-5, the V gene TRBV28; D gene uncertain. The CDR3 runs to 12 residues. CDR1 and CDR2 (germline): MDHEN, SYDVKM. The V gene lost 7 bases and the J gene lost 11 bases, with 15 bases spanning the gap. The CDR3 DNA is TGTGCCAGCACTATTCAGACGCAGGCCCAGCATTTT. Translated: CASTIQTQAQHF.

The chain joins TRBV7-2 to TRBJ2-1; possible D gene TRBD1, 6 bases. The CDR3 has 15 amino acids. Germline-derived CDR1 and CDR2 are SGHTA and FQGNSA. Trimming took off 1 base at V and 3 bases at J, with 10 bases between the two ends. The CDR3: CASSLGAGDYNEQFF. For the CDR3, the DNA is TGTGCCAGCAGCTTAGGAGCAGGGGACTACAATGAGCAGTTCTTC.

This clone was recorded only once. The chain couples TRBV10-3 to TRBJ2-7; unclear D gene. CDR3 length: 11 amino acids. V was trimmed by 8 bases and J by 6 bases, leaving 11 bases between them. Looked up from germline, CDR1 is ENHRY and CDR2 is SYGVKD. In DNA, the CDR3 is TGTGCCATCGGTGTTGAGTCCGAGCAGTACTTC. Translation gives CAIGVESEQYF.

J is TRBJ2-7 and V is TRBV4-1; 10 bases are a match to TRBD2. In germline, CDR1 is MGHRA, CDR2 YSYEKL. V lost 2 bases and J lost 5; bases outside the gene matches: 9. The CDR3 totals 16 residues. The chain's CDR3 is CASSQPSSGSPHEQYF. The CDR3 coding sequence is TGCGCCAGCAGCCAACCTTCTAGCGGGAGTCCCCACGAGCAGTACTTC.

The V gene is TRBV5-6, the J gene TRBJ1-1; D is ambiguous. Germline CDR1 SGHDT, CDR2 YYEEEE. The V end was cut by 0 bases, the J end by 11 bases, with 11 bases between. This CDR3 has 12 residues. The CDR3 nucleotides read TGTGCCAGCAGCTTGGTTCCGGGAGACGCTTTCTTT. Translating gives CASSLVPGDAFF.

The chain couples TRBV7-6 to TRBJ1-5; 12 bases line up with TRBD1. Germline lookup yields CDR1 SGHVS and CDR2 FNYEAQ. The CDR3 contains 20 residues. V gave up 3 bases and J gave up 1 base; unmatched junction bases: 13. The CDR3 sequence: CASSLGPGTGGIESNQPQHF. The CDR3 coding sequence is TGTGCCAGCAGCTTGGGTCCCGGGACAGGGGGCATTGAGAGCAATCAGCCCCAGCATTTT.

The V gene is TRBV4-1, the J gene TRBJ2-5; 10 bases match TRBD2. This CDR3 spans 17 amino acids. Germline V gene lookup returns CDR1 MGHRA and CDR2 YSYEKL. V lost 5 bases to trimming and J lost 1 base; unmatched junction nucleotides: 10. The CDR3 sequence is CASSDREERGGQETQYF. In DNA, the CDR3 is TGCGCCAGCAGCGACCGAGAGGAGCGGGGGGGCCAAGAGACCCAGTACTTC.

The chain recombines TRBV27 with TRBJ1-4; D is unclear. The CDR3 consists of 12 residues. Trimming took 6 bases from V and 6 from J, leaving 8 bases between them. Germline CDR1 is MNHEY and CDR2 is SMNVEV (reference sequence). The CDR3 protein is CASRQAHEKLFF. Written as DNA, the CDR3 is TGTGCCAGCAGGCAGGCCCATGAAAAACTGTTTTTT. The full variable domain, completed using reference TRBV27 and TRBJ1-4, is EAQVTQNPRYLITVTGKKLTVTCSQNMNHEYMSWYRQDPGLGLRQIYYSMNVEVTDKGDVPEGYKVSRKEKRNFPLILESPSPNQTSLYFCASRQAHEKLFFGSGTQLSVL.

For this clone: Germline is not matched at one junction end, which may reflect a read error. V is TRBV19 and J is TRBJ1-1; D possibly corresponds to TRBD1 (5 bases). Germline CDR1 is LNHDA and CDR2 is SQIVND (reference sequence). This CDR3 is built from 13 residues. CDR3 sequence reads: CATSKGRDTEAFF. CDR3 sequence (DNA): TGTGCCACTAGTAAGGGCAGGGACACTGAAGCTTTCTTT.

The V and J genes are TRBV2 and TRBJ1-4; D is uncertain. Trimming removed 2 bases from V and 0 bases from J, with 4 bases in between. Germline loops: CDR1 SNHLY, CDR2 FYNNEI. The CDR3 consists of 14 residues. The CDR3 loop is CASSELTTNEKLFF. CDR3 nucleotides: TGTGCCAGCAGTGAACTAACAACTAATGAAAAACTGTTTTTT.

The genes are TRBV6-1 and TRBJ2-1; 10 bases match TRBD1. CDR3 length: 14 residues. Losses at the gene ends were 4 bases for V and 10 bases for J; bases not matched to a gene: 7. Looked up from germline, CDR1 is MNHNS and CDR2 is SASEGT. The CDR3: CASSGTTGGREQFF. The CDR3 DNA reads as TGTGCCAGCAGTGGAACGACAGGGGGCCGAGAGCAGTTCTTC.

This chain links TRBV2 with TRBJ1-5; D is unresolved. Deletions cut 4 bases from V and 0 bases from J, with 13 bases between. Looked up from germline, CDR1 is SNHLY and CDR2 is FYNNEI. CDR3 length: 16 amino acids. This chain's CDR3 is CASSAAVTDSNQPQHF. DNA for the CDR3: TGTGCCAGCAGTGCCGCCGTTACGGATAGCAATCAGCCCCAGCATTTT.

The CDR3 is CASSVGVVGYGYTF. DNA for the CDR3: TGCGCCAGCAGTGTGGGGGTAGTGGGCTATGGCTACACCTTC. The chain joins TRBV10-2 to TRBJ1-2; D is possibly TRBD1 (5 bases). The CDR3 totals 14 residues. CDR1 is WSHSY, CDR2 SAAADI, per germline. V was pared by 4 bases and J by 4 bases, with 13 bases between.

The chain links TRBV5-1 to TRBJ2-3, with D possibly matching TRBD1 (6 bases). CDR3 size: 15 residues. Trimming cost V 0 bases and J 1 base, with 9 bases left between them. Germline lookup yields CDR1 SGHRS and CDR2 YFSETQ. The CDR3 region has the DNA TGCGCCAGCAGCTTGGCAGGGGTCGGCACAGATACGCAGTATTTT. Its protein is CASSLAGVGTDTQYF. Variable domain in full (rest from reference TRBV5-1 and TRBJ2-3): KAGVTQTPRYLIKTRGQQVTLSCSPISGHRSVSWYQQTPGQGLQFLFEYFSETQRNKGNFPGRFSGRQFSNSRSEMNVSTLELGDSALYLCASSLAGVGTDTQYFGPGTRLTVL.

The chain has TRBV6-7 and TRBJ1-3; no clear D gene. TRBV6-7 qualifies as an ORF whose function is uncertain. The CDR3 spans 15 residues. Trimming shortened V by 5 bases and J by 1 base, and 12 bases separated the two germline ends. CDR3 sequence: CASSPADLSGNTIYF. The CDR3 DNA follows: TGTGCCAGCAGTCCGGCGGATCTATCTGGAAACACCATATATTTT.

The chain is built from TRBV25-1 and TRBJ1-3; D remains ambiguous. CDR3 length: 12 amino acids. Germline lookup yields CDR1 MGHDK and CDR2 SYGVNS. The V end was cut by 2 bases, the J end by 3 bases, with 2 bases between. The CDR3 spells CASSEDGNTIYF. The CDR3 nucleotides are TGTGCCAGCAGTGAAGATGGAAACACCATATATTTT. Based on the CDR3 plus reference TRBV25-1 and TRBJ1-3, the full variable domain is EADIYQTPRYLVIGTGKKITLECSQTMGHDKMYWYQQDPGMELHLIHYSYGVNSTEKGDLSSESTVSRIRTEHFPLTLESARPSHTSQYLCASSEDGNTIYFGEGSWLTVV.

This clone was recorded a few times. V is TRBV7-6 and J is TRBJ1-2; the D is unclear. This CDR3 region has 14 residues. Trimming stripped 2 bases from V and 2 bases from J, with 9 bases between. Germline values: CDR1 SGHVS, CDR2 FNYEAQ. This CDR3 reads CASSLSPVNYGYTF. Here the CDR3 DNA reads TGTGCCAGCAGCTTAAGTCCTGTCAACTATGGCTACACCTTC.

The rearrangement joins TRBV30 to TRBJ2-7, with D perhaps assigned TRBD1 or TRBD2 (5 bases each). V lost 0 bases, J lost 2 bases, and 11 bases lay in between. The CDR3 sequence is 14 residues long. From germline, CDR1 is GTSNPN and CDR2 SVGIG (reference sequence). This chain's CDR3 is CAWSVGGSPYEQYF. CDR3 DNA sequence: TGTGCCTGGAGTGTTGGGGGATCCCCCTACGAGCAGTACTTC. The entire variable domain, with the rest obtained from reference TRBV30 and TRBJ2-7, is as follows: SQTIHQWPATLVQPVGSPLSLECTVEGTSNPNLYWYRQAAGRGLQLLFYSVGIGQISSEVPQNLSASRPQDRQFILSSKKLLLSDSGFYLCAWSVGGSPYEQYFGPGTRLTVT.

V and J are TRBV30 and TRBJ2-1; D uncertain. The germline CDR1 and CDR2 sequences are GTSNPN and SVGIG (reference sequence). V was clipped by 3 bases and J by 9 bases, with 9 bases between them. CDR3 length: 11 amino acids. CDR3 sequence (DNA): TGTGCCTGGAGCGGAGTTAGTGAGCAGTTCTTC. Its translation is CAWSGVSEQFF.

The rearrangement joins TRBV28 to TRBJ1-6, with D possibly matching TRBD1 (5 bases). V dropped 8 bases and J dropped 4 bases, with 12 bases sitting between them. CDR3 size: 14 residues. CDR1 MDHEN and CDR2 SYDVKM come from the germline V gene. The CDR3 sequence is CASQGQGYNSPLHF. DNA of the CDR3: TGTGCCAGCCAGGGCCAAGGATATAATTCACCCCTCCACTTT.

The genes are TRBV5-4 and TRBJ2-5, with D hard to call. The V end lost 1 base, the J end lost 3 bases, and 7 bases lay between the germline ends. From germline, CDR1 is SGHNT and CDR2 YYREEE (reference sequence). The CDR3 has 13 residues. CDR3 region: CASSLNSKETQYF. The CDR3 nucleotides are TGTGCCAGCAGCTTGAACAGCAAAGAGACCCAGTACTTC.

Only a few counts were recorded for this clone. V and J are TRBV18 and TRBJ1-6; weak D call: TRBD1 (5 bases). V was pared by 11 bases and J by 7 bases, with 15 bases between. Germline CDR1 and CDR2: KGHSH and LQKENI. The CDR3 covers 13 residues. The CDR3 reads CAGTGTENSPLHF. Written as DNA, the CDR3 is TGTGCCGGTACCGGGACCGAGAATTCACCCCTCCACTTT.

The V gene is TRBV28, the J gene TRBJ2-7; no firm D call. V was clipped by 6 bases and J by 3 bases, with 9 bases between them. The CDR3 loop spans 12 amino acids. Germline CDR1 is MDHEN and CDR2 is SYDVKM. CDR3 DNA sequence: TGTGCCAGCAGAAGGGCAGGCTACGAGCAGTACTTC. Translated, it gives CASRRAGYEQYF.

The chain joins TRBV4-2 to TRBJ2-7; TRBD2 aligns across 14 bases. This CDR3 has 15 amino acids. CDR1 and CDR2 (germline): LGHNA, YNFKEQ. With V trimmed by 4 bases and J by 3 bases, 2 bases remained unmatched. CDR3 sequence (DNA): TGTGCCAGCAGCCTCGGGACTAGCGGGAGCTACGAGCAGTACTTC. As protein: CASSLGTSGSYEQYF.

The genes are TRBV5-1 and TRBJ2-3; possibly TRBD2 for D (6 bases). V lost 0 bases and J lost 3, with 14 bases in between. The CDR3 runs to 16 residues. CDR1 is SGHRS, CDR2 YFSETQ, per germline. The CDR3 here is CASSLATGGPTDTQYF. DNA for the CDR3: TGCGCCAGCAGCTTGGCCACCGGGGGACCTACAGATACGCAGTATTTT.

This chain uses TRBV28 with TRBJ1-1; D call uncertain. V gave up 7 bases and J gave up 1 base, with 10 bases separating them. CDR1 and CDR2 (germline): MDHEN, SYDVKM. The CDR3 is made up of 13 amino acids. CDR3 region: CASTIKPNTEAFF. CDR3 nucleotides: TGTGCCAGCACCATAAAGCCGAACACTGAAGCTTTCTTT.

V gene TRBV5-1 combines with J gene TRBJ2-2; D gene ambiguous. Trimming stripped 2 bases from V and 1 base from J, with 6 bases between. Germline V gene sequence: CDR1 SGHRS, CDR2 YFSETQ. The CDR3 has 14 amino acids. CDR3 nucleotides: TGCGCCAGCAGCTTATCACAGAACACCGGGGAGCTGTTTTTT. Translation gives CASSLSQNTGELFF.

The DNA for the CDR3 is TGTGCCAGCAGCTTGGAACAGGGGGCAGCTGAGCAGTACTTC. Translation gives CASSLEQGAAEQYF. The chain is built from TRBV7-2 and TRBJ2-7; 9 bases match TRBD1. Germline CDR1 is SGHTA and CDR2 is FQGNSA. This CDR3 spans 14 amino acids. V shed 3 bases and J 7 bases; nucleotides not matched to a gene: 7. The full variable domain, rest sourced from reference TRBV7-2 and TRBJ2-7, is GAGVSQSPSNKVTEKGKDVELRCDPISGHTALYWYRQSLGQGLEFLIYFQGNSAPDKSGLPSDRFSAERTGGSVSTLTIQRTQQEDSAVYLCASSLEQGAAEQYFGPGTRLTVT.

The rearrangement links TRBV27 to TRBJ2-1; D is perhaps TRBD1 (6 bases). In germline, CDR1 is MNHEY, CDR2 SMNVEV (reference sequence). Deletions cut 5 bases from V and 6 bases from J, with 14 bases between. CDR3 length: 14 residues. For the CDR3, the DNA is TGTGCCAGCAGTCGTAGACAGGACGCCAATGAGCAGTTCTTC. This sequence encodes CASSRRQDANEQFF.

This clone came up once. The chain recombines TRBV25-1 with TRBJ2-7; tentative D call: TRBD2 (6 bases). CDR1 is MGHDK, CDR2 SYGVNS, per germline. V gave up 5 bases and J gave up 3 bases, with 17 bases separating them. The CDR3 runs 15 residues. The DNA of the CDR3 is TGTGCCAGCAGTCTAACCCTAGGGACTGTCTACGAGCAGTACTTC. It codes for CASSLTLGTVYEQYF.

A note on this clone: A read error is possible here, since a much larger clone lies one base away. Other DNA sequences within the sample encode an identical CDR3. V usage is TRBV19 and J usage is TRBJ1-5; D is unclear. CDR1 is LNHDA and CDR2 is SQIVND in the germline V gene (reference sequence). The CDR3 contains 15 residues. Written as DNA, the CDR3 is TGCGCCAGTAGTACGTTACAGAGTAGCAATCAGCCCCAGCATTTT. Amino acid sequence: CASSTLQSSNQPQHF.